The 17 T cell receptor beta chains given below trace back to one sample, sequenced in a study of T-cell reconstitution after alpha-beta-depleted transplantation in children. Using unique molecular identifiers, the investigators prepared the TCRbeta library. TCRdb passed the PCR reads through MiXCR, listing each CDR3 protein once. The repertoire holds some 300,000 distinct CDR3 sequences, with around 9.1% as singletons. The specimen was PBMCs, collected before TCRalphabeta/CD19-depleted stem cell transplant. These receptors originate from a boy in the first two years of life with acute myeloid leukemia, due to receive a stem cell transplant.

In this sample, this clonotype turned up many times. V usage is TRBV18 and J usage is TRBJ2-3; D may be TRBD1 (7 bases). Trimming took 4 bases from V and 3 from J, leaving 11 bases between them. The CDR3 sequence is 14 residues long. Germline loops: CDR1 KGHSH, CDR2 LQKENI. The CDR3 loop is CASSQTGRTDTQYF. Here the CDR3 DNA reads TGTGCCAGCTCACAGACAGGGAGGACAGATACGCAGTATTTT.

The sample holds many counts of this clonotype. The chain couples TRBV5-6 to TRBJ2-3; D might be TRBD2 (6 bases). The V gene's germline CDR1 is SGHDT and CDR2 YYEEEE. V lost 10 bases and J lost 3, with 24 bases in between. CDR3 size: 16 residues. CDR3 nucleotides: TGTGCCGGCGGCCCATTGGGTATTGGAGGGACAGATACGCAGTATTTT. Translation: CAGGPLGIGGTDTQYF. The complete variable domain, with remaining parts taken from reference TRBV5-6 and TRBJ2-3, reads DAGVTQSPTHLIKTRGQQVTLRCSPKSGHDTVSWYQQALGQGPQFIFQYYEEEERQRGNFPDRFSGHQFPNYSSELNVNALLLGDSALYLCAGGPLGIGGTDTQYFGPGTRLTVL.

This clonotype was recorded at least ten times. The CDR3 region has the DNA TGCGCCAGCAGCCCTTCGGGACAGGGTACTCGGGTAGACTACGAGCAGTACTTC. This translates into CASSPSGQGTRVDYEQYF. This rearrangement joins TRBV5-1 to TRBJ2-7, with 9 bases that match TRBD1. Trimming took 4 bases from V and 3 from J; bases not matched to a gene: 17. CDR1 is SGHRS and CDR2 is YFSETQ in the germline V gene. This CDR3 comprises 18 residues.

Ten or more counts support this clonotype. This chain links TRBV12-3 or TRBV12-4 with TRBJ1-2, with 7 bases identical to TRBD1. V trimming: 2 bases; J trimming: 3 bases; junction bases outside the gene matches: 3. The CDR3 covers 14 residues. The CDR3 coding sequence is TGTGCCAGCAGTTTAACGCAGGGGGACTATGGCTACACCTTC. Translated: CASSLTQGDYGYTF.

With regard to this clonotype: Just one base apart from a much larger clone, this may be a read error. The chain couples TRBV10-3 to TRBJ2-7; the D gene is possibly TRBD1 (5 bases). Germline V CDR1 and CDR2: ENHRY, SYGVKD. The CDR3 length is 11 residues. Trimming cost V 6 bases and J 2 bases, with 5 bases left between them. In nucleotides, the CDR3 is TGTGCCATCAGGGACACCTACGAGCAGTACTTC. This encodes CAIRDTYEQYF.

This clonotype was seen at least ten times. The J gene is TRBJ1-5, the V gene TRBV7-9; possibly TRBD1 for D (6 bases). With 5 bases removed from V and 1 base from J, the gap between germline ends came to 9 bases. Germline-derived CDR1 and CDR2 are SEHNR and FQNEAQ (reference sequence). This CDR3 spans 14 amino acids. DNA for the CDR3: TGTGCCAGCAGCAGGGGGGGCAGCAATCAGCCCCAGCATTTT. Translating it yields CASSRGGSNQPQHF.

This clonotype was seen more than once but under ten times. The chain has TRBV28 and TRBJ2-1, with D possibly being TRBD1 or TRBD2 (5 bases each). Germline CDR1 and CDR2: MDHEN and SYDVKM. The CDR3 loop spans 15 amino acids. With 1 base removed from V and 0 bases from J, the gap between germline ends came to 7 bases. As DNA, the CDR3 is TGTGCCAGCAGTTTATATGGGGGCTCCTACAATGAGCAGTTCTTC. Protein: CASSLYGGSYNEQFF.

This clonotype was recorded many times. The V and J genes are TRBV20-1 and TRBJ2-3; D perhaps matches TRBD2 (6 bases). This CDR3 is 14 amino acids long. V lost 6 bases and J 3 bases, leaving 16 bases between the germline ends. From germline, CDR1 is DFQATT and CDR2 SNEGSKA (reference sequence). This CDR3 is CSASVGSSTDTQYF. CDR3 in DNA: TGCAGTGCAAGTGTCGGGAGTTCGACAGATACGCAGTATTTT.

The chain links TRBV27 to TRBJ2-7, with TRBD1 identical over 8 bases. The germline V gene has CDR1 MNHEY and CDR2 SMNVEV (reference sequence). The CDR3 length is 14 residues. V trimming: 3 bases; J trimming: 1 base; junction bases outside the gene matches: 2. The CDR3 DNA follows: TGTGCCAGCAGTTTGGGGGACAGGTCCTACGAGCAGTACTTC. Protein product: CASSLGDRSYEQYF.

In its sample, this clonotype was seen a few times. The genes are TRBV6-5 and TRBJ1-1, with 7 bases that match TRBD1. The ends lost 3 bases at V and 3 bases at J; junction bases unmatched: 4. CDR3 length: 14 residues. The V gene's germline CDR1 is MNHEY and CDR2 SVGAGI. CDR3 DNA sequence: TGTGCCAGCAGTTATAAGGGGGCCGACACTGAAGCTTTCTTT. As protein: CASSYKGADTEAFF.

The chain couples TRBV19 to TRBJ2-7; 9 bases align to TRBD1. In germline, CDR1 is LNHDA, CDR2 SQIVND (reference sequence). The CDR3 runs to 16 residues. Trimming at V came to 6 bases and at J to 3 bases, leaving 12 bases not matched to a gene. CDR3 sequence: CASSPSGQGSGYEQYF. CDR3 sequence (DNA): TGTGCCAGTAGCCCATCCGGACAGGGGTCCGGCTACGAGCAGTACTTC.

This clonotype showed up just once. This CDR3 reads CATSLGGEQFF. The CDR3 nucleotides are TGTGCCACCAGTTTGGGGGGGGAGCAGTTCTTC. The chain employs TRBV15 and TRBJ2-1; 7 nucleotides align to TRBD2. The J segment lost 10 bases and the V segment lost 6 bases, leaving 3 bases of the junction unmatched. The CDR3 has 11 residues. Per the germline V gene, CDR1 is LNHNV and CDR2 is YYDKDF (reference sequence). The full variable domain, with the rest looked up from reference TRBV15 and TRBJ2-1, is DAMVIQNPRYQVTQFGKPVTLSCSQTLNHNVMYWYQQKSSQAPKLLFHYYDKDFNNEADTPDNFQSRRPNTSFCFLDIRSPGLGDTAMYLCATSLGGEQFFGPGTRLTVL.

The sample holds many counts of this clonotype. The chain combines TRBV4-2 with TRBJ1-1, with D tentatively TRBD1 (5 bases). From germline, CDR1 is LGHNA and CDR2 YNFKEQ. Trimming took 0 bases from V and 4 from J, leaving 12 bases between them. There are 15 residues in the CDR3. The CDR3 sequence is CASSQDVPGTTEAFF. Written as DNA, the CDR3 is TGTGCCAGCAGCCAAGACGTCCCAGGGACCACTGAAGCTTTCTTT.

For this clonotype: The junction shows a germline mismatch at one end, possibly a read error. J is TRBJ2-5 and V is TRBV3-1; the D gene is possibly TRBD2 (6 bases). The germline V gene encodes CDR1 LGHDT and CDR2 YNNKEL (reference sequence). CDR3 length equals 15 residues. The CDR3 spells CASTQDPGRGETQYF. CDR3 bases: TGTGCCAGCACCCAAGATCCCGGACGGGGGGAGACCCAGTACTTC.

This clonotype was observed at least ten times. This sequence joins TRBV7-9 and TRBJ1-3; D ambiguous. CDR3 size: 14 residues. The ends were cut back, 1 base at V and 5 bases at J, with 9 bases in the middle. The germline V gene encodes CDR1 SEHNR and CDR2 FQNEAQ (reference sequence). The CDR3 coding sequence is TGTGCCAGCAGCTTAGAGGGCAGTAGAAACACCATATATTTT. The encoded protein is CASSLEGSRNTIYF. The whole variable domain, filled in from reference TRBV7-9 and TRBJ1-3, reads DTGVSQNPRHKITKRGQNVTFRCDPISEHNRLYWYRQTLGQGPEFLTYFQNEAQLEKSRLLSDRFSAERPKGSFSTLEIQRTEQGDSAMYLCASSLEGSRNTIYFGEGSWLTVV.

The chain carries TRBV18 and TRBJ2-7; D not certain. This CDR3 is 11 amino acids long. Germline V gene data show CDR1 as KGHSH and CDR2 as LQKENI. Trimming removed 3 bases from V and 6 bases from J, with 6 bases in between. The CDR3 here is CASSPWREQYF. CDR3 bases: TGTGCCAGCTCACCTTGGCGCGAGCAGTACTTC.

The chain carries TRBV28 and TRBJ1-6, with 10 bases that match TRBD1. Germline V gene sequence: CDR1 MDHEN, CDR2 SYDVKM. The CDR3 extends over 16 amino acids. V gave up 5 bases and J gave up 1 base; unmatched junction bases: 2. CDR3 region: CASSPDRGSYNSPLHF. The CDR3 DNA is TGTGCCAGCAGTCCGGACAGGGGGTCCTATAATTCACCCCTCCACTTT.